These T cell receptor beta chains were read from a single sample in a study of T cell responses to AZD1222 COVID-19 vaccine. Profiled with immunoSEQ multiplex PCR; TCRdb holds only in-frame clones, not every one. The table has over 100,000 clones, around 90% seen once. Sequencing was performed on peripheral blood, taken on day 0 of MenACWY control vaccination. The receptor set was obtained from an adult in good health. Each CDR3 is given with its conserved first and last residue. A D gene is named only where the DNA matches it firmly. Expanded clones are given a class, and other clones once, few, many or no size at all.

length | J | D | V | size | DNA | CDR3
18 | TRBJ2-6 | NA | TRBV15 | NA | TGTGCCACCAGCAGAGGGTACTTTAGTTTATCTGGGGCCAACGTCCTGACTTTC | CATSRGYFSLSGANVLTF
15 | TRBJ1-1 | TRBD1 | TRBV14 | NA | TGTGCCAGCAGCCCGGGACAGGGCCGGTTAACTGAAGCTTTCTTT | CASSPGQGRLTEAFF
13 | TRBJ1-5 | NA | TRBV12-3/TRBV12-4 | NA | TGTGCCAGCACGAGACAGAGAAATCAGCCCCAGCATTTT | CASTRQRNQPQHF
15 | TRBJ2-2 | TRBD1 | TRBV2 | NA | TGTGCCAGCAGAGCCGGGACAGGGTATACCGGGGAGCTGTTTTTT | CASRAGTGYTGELFF
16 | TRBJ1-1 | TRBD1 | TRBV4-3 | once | TGCGCCAGCAGCCAGGACCCACAGGGGGCGAACACTGAAGCTTTCTTT | CASSQDPQGANTEAFF
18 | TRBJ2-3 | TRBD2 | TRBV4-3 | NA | TGCGCCAGCAGCCAAGATACTAGCGGGGGGCCCAGCACAGATACGCAGTATTTT | CASSQDTSGGPSTDTQYF
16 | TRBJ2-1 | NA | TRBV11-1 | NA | TGTGCCAGCAGCTTTCTGGAACAGGTCGTCGGCAATGAGCAGTTCTTC | CASSFLEQVVGNEQFF
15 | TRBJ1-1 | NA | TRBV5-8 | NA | TGTGCCAGCAGGAGAAGGGCAGGGAGCAACACTGAAGCTTTCTTT | CASRRRAGSNTEAFF
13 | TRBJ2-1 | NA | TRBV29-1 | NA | TGCAGCGTTGAACCAGTATCCTACAATGAGCAGTTCTTC | CSVEPVSYNEQFF
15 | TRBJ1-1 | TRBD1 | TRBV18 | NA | TGTGCCAGCTCCCCGAAGGGGGCGGGAAACACTGAAGCTTTCTTT | CASSPKGAGNTEAFF
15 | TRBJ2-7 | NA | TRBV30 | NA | TGTGCCTGGAGTCGGGTCACAGGGTATAACTACGAGCAGTACTTC | CAWSRVTGYNYEQYF
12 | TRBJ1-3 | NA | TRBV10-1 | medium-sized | TGCGCCAGCGGGACAAGGAATTCCAGAATGTATTTT | CASGTRNSRMYF
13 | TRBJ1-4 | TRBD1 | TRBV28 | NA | TGTGCCAGCAACCTCGACAGGGGGGAAAAACTGTTTTTT | CASNLDRGEKLFF
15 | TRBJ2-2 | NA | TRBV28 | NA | TGTGCCAGCTCGTTGGGGGGTAGTAGCACCGGGGAGCTGTTTTTT | CASSLGGSSTGELFF
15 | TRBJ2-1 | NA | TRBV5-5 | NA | TGTGCCAGCAGCTTAAATGCGGCGTCCTACAATGAGCAGTTCTTC | CASSLNAASYNEQFF
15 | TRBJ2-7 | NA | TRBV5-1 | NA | TGCGCCAGCAGCTTCCAGGCCGTCTCAGGATACGAGCAGTACTTC | CASSFQAVSGYEQYF
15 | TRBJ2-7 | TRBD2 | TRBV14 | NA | TGTGCCAGCAGCCCCTTGGGGCGGGAGCCTAACGAGCAGTACTTC | CASSPLGREPNEQYF
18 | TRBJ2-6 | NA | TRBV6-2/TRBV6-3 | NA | TGTGCCAGCAGTTCAAGGGAGGTGAACCACTCTGGGGCCAACGTCCTGACTTTC | CASSSREVNHSGANVLTF
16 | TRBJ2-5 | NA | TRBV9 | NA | TGTGCCAGCAGCCTAGGCGATAGGGACTCCCAAGAGACCCAGTACTTC | CASSLGDRDSQETQYF
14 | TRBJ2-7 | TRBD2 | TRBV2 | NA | TGTGCCAGCAGTGGTAGCGGGGGGCCTGGGGAGCAGTACTTC | CASSGSGGPGEQYF
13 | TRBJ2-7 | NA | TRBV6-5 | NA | TGTGCCAGCAGTTACGAACAGAGCTACGAGCAGTACTTC | CASSYEQSYEQYF
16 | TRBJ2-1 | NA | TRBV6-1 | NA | TGTGCCAGCAGTGCCCATCAATATTTGCTTACACTTGAGCAGTTCTTC | CASSAHQYLLTLEQFF
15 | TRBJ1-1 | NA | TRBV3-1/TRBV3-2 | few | TGTGCCAGCAGCCAAGCAGCACAGGGGAACACTGAAGCTTTCTTT | CASSQAAQGNTEAFF
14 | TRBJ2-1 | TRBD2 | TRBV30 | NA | TGTGCCTGGAGTGTAGCTAGCGGGAGAAATGAGCAGTTCTTC | CAWSVASGRNEQFF
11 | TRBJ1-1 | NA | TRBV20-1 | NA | TGCAGTGCTAGAGATGACACTGAAGCTTTCTTT | CSARDDTEAFF
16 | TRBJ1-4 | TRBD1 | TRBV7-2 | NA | TGTGCCAGCAGCTCTCCCAGGGGGACCGTAGGTGAAAAACTGTTTTTT | CASSSPRGTVGEKLFF
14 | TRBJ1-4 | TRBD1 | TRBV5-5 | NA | TGTGCCAGCAGCCGACGGACAGGGGATGAAAAACTGTTTTTT | CASSRRTGDEKLFF
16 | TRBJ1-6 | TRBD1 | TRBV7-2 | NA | TGTGCCAGCAGCACAAAATATGGGACAGGGGGTTCACCCCTCCACTTT | CASSTKYGTGGSPLHF
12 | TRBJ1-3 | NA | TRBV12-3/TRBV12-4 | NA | TGTGCCAGCAGGGGTCTTTTAAACACCATATATTTT | CASRGLLNTIYF
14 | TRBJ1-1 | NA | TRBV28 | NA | TGTGCCAGCAGTCCGGGACTTCGGCTCACTGAAGCTTTCTTT | CASSPGLRLTEAFF
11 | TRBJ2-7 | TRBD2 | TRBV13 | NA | TGTGCCAGCAGGGGAGGGACCGAGCAGTACTTC | CASRGGTEQYF
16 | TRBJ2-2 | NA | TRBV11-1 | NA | TGTGCCAGCAGCTTATCAGGGCTCGAGATCACCGGGGAGCTGTTTTTT | CASSLSGLEITGELFF
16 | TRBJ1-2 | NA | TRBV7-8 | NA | TGTGCCAGCAGCTTTCTCGCAGTGACCTTGAACTATGGCTACACCTTC | CASSFLAVTLNYGYTF
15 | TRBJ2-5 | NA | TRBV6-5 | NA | TGTGCCAGCAGCCCGATCCCCCTGGCCCCAGAGACCCAGTACTTC | CASSPIPLAPETQYF
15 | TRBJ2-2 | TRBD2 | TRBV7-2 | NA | TGTGCCAGCAGCTTCACTAGCGGGGGGACCGGGGAGCTGTTTTTT | CASSFTSGGTGELFF
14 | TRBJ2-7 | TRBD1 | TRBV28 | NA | TGTGCCAGCAGTTTATTTCAGGGGGCTTACGAGCAGTACTTC | CASSLFQGAYEQYF
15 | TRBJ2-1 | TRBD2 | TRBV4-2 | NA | TGTGCCAGCAGCCAAGACCCGGGAGGACACAATGAGCAGTTCTTC | CASSQDPGGHNEQFF
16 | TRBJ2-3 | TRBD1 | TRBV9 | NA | TGTGCCAGCAGCGTAGTAGAGGGGGCTAGCACAGATACGCAGTATTTT | CASSVVEGASTDTQYF
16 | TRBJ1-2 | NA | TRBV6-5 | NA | TGTGCCAGCAGTTACTCTGGCCCCCCAGCTAACTATGGCTACACCTTC | CASSYSGPPANYGYTF
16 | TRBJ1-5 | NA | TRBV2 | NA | TGTGCCAGCAGTGAAGCGGGGGCTCGGGGCGGACAGCCCCAGCATTTT | CASSEAGARGGQPQHF
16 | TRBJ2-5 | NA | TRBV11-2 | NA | TGTGCCAGCAGCTTAGTGACCCCGCCCTACCAAGAGACCCAGTACTTC | CASSLVTPPYQETQYF
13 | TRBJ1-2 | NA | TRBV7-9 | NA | TGTGCCAGCACGGCATCCAGGGACTATGGCTACACCTTC | CASTASRDYGYTF
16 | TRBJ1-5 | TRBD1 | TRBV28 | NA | TGTGCCAGCGGTACAACAGGACAGGGCAGGAATCAGCCCCAGCATTTT | CASGTTGQGRNQPQHF
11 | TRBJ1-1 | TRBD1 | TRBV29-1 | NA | TGCAGCGTTAACAGGGGAAGCGAAGCTTTCTTT | CSVNRGSEAFF
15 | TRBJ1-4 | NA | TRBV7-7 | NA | TGTGCTAGCAGCCCTTACAGTTCAACTAATGAAAAACTGTTTTTT | CASSPYSSTNEKLFF
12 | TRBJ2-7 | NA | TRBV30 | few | TGTGCCTGGACGGACACAGCCTACGAGCAGTACTTC | CAWTDTAYEQYF
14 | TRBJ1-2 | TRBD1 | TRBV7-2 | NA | TGTGCCAGCAGCTCTAGGGACAGGGGACGTGGCTACACCTTC | CASSSRDRGRGYTF
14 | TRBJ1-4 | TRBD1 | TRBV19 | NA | TGTGCCAGTATGAACAGGGGGCGAGGGGAAAAACTGTTTTTT | CASMNRGRGEKLFF